The 30 T cell receptor beta chains below were found in one sample sequenced in a study of T cell repertoires in cytomegalovirus infection. These receptors have no known antigen. Each CDR3 protein gets one entry after TCRdb re-called the reads with MiXCR. The data hold approximately 1,000,000 distinct CDR3 sequences, with roughly a third observed a single time. Here the sequenced sample was cultured CD8+ T cells from PBMCs, taken from culture after CMV antigen stimulation. The receptor set was obtained from a human donor in good health (CMV status not recorded). Some clones in this sample may be carry-over from other donors' samples.

In this sample, this clonotype turned up a few times. The chain recombines TRBV7-8 with TRBJ1-6; possible D gene TRBD1, 6 bases. This CDR3 is built from 19 residues. Deletions cut 2 bases from V and 2 bases from J, with 19 bases between. The germline gives CDR1 SGHVS, CDR2 FQNEAQ. CDR3 loop: CASSLNGGRSPTYNSPLHF. DNA for the CDR3: TGTGCCAGCAGCTTAAATGGGGGCCGATCCCCCACCTATAATTCACCCCTCCACTTT.

This sequence joins TRBV6-2 or TRBV6-3 and TRBJ1-1; no reliable D call. The CDR3 is 15 residues long. Germline CDR1 reads MNHEY; CDR2 reads SVGEGT. V gave up 4 bases and J gave up 1 base, with 13 bases separating them. The CDR3 sequence is CASSFPAEKNTEAFF. The CDR3 coding sequence is TGTGCCAGCAGTTTTCCAGCCGAGAAGAACACTGAAGCTTTCTTT.

The gene calls are TRBV9 and TRBJ2-1; D is uncertain. Per the germline V gene, CDR1 is SGDLS and CDR2 is YYNGEE. Trimming removed 0 bases from V and 8 bases from J, with 3 bases in between. There are 11 residues in the CDR3. The CDR3 region is CASSVEYEQFF. The CDR3, as DNA: TGTGCCAGCAGCGTAGAGTATGAGCAGTTCTTC.

The rearrangement uses TRBV6-5 and TRBJ2-1; D unresolved. V gave up 5 bases and J gave up 0 bases, with 11 bases separating them. This CDR3 comprises 15 residues. Germline CDR1 and CDR2: MNHEY and SVGAGI. The CDR3 is CASSQTPSSYNEQFF. Here the CDR3 DNA reads TGTGCCAGCAGTCAGACGCCAAGCTCCTACAATGAGCAGTTCTTC.

This clonotype was recorded a few times. The chain couples TRBV6-2 or TRBV6-3 to TRBJ2-2, with TRBD2 matching 10 bases. Germline CDR1 reads MNHEY; CDR2 reads SVGEGT. The CDR3 is 17 amino acids. V lost 3 bases and J lost 3; bases outside the gene matches: 7. For the CDR3, the DNA is TGTGCCAGCAGTTATATCAGCGGGGGGGCAGACACCGGGGAGCTGTTTTTT. It translates to CASSYISGGADTGELFF.

Only a few counts were recorded for this clonotype. This chain's CDR3 is CASSEVPASGGYSSYNEQFF. The CDR3 DNA is TGTGCCAGCAGTGAAGTCCCGGCTAGCGGGGGGTATAGCTCCTACAATGAGCAGTTCTTC. V usage is TRBV6-1 and J usage is TRBJ2-1; TRBD2 agrees at 11 bases. Per the germline V gene, CDR1 is MNHNS and CDR2 is SASEGT. J lost 0 bases, V lost 1 base, and 11 bases had no gene match. The length of the CDR3 is 20 residues.

This clonotype was counted at least ten times. The rearrangement uses TRBV7-8 and TRBJ2-2; D is unresolved. Per the germline V gene, CDR1 is SGHVS and CDR2 is FQNEAQ. This CDR3 contains 11 residues. V lost 7 bases and J lost 4, with 4 bases in between. The CDR3 protein is CASTLTGELFF. Written as DNA, the CDR3 is TGTGCCAGCACCCTCACCGGGGAGCTGTTTTTT. The full variable domain, with the rest looked up from reference TRBV7-8 and TRBJ2-2, is GAGVSQSPRYKVAKRGQDVALRCDPISGHVSLFWYQQALGQGPEFLTYFQNEAQLDKSGLPSDRFFAERPEGSVSTLKIQRTQQEDSAVYLCASTLTGELFFGEGSRLTVL.

The chain uses TRBV18 and TRBJ1-3, with a tentative D call TRBD1 (6 bases). The CDR3 covers 17 residues. V lost 0 bases and J 1 base, leaving 13 bases between the germline ends. The germline CDR1 and CDR2 sequences are KGHSH and LQKENI. This CDR3 is CASSPPHRELSGNTIYF. Here the CDR3 DNA reads TGTGCCAGCTCACCACCCCACAGGGAGTTGTCTGGAAACACCATATATTTT.

The V gene is TRBV19, the J gene TRBJ2-1; possibly TRBD1 or TRBD2 for D (5 bases each). Trimming removed 0 bases from V and 0 bases from J, with 12 bases in between. CDR3 size: 17 residues. Germline-derived CDR1 and CDR2 are LNHDA and SQIVND (reference sequence). Here the CDR3 reads CASSIDRDESSYNEQFF. Here the CDR3 DNA reads TGTGCCAGTAGTATAGATCGGGACGAGAGCTCCTACAATGAGCAGTTCTTC.

V and J are TRBV24-1 and TRBJ2-5; D perhaps matches TRBD2 (5 bases). V shed 4 bases and J shed 3 bases, with 11 bases lying between them. Germline V CDR1 and CDR2: KGHDR, SFDVKD. CDR3 length: 14 residues. CDR3 bases: TGTGCCACCAGTGACCAGCGGTACAAAGAGACCCAGTACTTC. Its protein product is CATSDQRYKETQYF.

The chain uses TRBV6-1 and TRBJ2-1; possible D gene TRBD1, 6 bases. The CDR3 is 13 residues long. The V and J ends lost 5 bases and 7 bases respectively, with 12 bases between them. From germline, CDR1 is MNHNS and CDR2 SASEGT. The CDR3 sequence: CASSSVRGNEQFF. The CDR3, as DNA: TGTGCCAGCAGTTCCGTGAGGGGGAATGAGCAGTTCTTC.

The chain carries TRBV27 and TRBJ2-7; 8 bases fit TRBD2. The CDR3 spans 15 residues. CDR1 and CDR2 from the germline V gene are MNHEY and SMNVEV (reference sequence). V lost 7 bases and J lost 0; bases outside the gene matches: 8. Written as DNA, the CDR3 is TGTGCCAGCAAGCCCAGCGGGGGACTCTCCTACGAGCAGTACTTC. Amino acids: CASKPSGGLSYEQYF.

This chain uses TRBV10-3 with TRBJ2-5; D remains unclear. Germline V gene data show CDR1 as ENHRY and CDR2 as SYGVKD. This CDR3 has 14 amino acids. V was clipped by 2 bases and J by 0 bases, with 7 bases between them. The DNA for the CDR3 is TGTGCCATCAGTGAGGCTCCTTACCAAGAGACCCAGTACTTC. Its protein is CAISEAPYQETQYF.

On this clonotype: One end of the junction does not line up with germline, which may come from a read error. This sequence joins TRBV6-2 or TRBV6-3 and TRBJ1-5, with 8 nucleotides matching TRBD1. This CDR3 contains 17 residues. The germline V gene has CDR1 MNHEY and CDR2 SVGEGT. The CDR3 sequence is CVSSYKRTGNRKQPQHF. CDR3 in DNA: TGTGTCAGCAGTTACAAGAGGACAGGGAATCGTAAACAGCCCCAGCATTTT.

The table lists this clonotype with a few counts. This chain connects TRBV9 to TRBJ2-4; 9 bases agree with TRBD1. This CDR3 has 16 residues. V lost 3 bases and J lost 6; bases outside the gene matches: 10. Per germline, CDR1 SGDLS and CDR2 YYNGEE. CDR3 in amino acids: CASSAGLTGGTNIQYF. CDR3 bases: TGTGCCAGCAGCGCGGGACTTACAGGGGGCACAAACATTCAGTACTTC.

Only a few counts were recorded for this clonotype. The chain has TRBV6-1 and TRBJ1-1; TRBD1 might be the D (5 bases). V gave up 7 bases and J gave up 0 bases, with 9 bases separating them. The CDR3 covers 13 residues. Germline V gene lookup returns CDR1 MNHNS and CDR2 SASEGT. The CDR3 protein is CASKRGLNTEAFF. The CDR3 DNA follows: TGTGCCAGCAAGAGGGGATTGAACACTGAAGCTTTCTTT.

J is TRBJ1-6 and V is TRBV20-1; D is unclear. The CDR3 has 16 residues. The germline V and J ends were trimmed by 3 bases and 0 bases, with 12 bases remaining between them. The germline V gene has CDR1 DFQATT and CDR2 SNEGSKA (reference sequence). CDR3 coding DNA: TGCAGTGCTAGTTCGACAAGGAGCTCCTATAATTCACCCCTCCACTTT. This gives the protein CSASSTRSSYNSPLHF.

This clonotype was counted a few times. The V gene is TRBV15, the J gene TRBJ2-5; 9 positions agree with TRBD2. The junction had 12 bases not matched to a gene; V was cut back by 0 bases and J by 4 bases. The CDR3 sequence is 18 residues long. The germline CDR1 and CDR2 sequences are LNHNV and YYDKDF (reference sequence). CDR3 protein: CATSRDPAGGPEGETQYF. For the CDR3, the DNA is TGTGCCACCAGCAGAGACCCAGCGGGGGGCCCTGAGGGAGAGACCCAGTACTTC.

This chain uses TRBV23-1 with TRBJ1-2; 11 bases are shared with TRBD1. TRBV23-1 is filed as an ORF, its function uncertain. The junction had 9 bases not matched to a gene; V was cut back by 5 bases and J by 4 bases. This CDR3 spans 16 amino acids. CDR3 amino acids: CASSTPGQGVIYGYTF. The CDR3 DNA reads as TGCGCCAGCAGTACGCCGGGACAGGGGGTGATCTATGGCTACACCTTC.

This clonotype has a handful of counts. The J gene is TRBJ1-4, the V gene TRBV7-9, with D possibly being TRBD1 (6 bases). This CDR3 comprises 15 residues. Germline values: CDR1 SEHNR, CDR2 FQNEAQ (reference sequence). V was cut by 5 bases and J by 3 bases, with 13 bases left in between. CDR3 region: CASSPQQGPNEKLFF. In nucleotides, the CDR3 is TGTGCCAGCAGCCCCCAACAGGGCCCTAATGAAAAACTGTTTTTT.

This sequence joins TRBV3-1 and TRBJ2-1, with TRBD2 matching 8 bases. From germline, CDR1 is LGHDT and CDR2 YNNKEL (reference sequence). V lost 0 bases to trimming and J lost 12 bases; unmatched junction nucleotides: 16. The CDR3 has 17 residues. The chain's CDR3 is CASSQDRGGATFRGQFF. In nucleotides, the CDR3 is TGTGCCAGCAGCCAAGATCGGGGGGGCGCGACCTTCCGTGGGCAGTTCTTC.

The J gene is TRBJ2-1, the V gene TRBV5-1; D is perhaps TRBD1 or TRBD2 (6 bases each). With 2 bases removed from V and 6 bases from J, the gap between germline ends came to 18 bases. Germline V gene data show CDR1 as SGHRS and CDR2 as YFSETQ. The CDR3 spans 16 residues. The CDR3 loop reads CASSFRGRGDPNEQFF. As DNA, the CDR3 is TGCGCCAGCAGCTTCAGGGGTAGGGGGGATCCCAATGAGCAGTTCTTC.

This clonotype was observed a few times. This rearrangement joins TRBV7-9 to TRBJ2-1; 11 bases map to TRBD2. Germline lookup yields CDR1 SEHNR and CDR2 FQNEAQ (reference sequence). With 6 bases clipped from V and 14 bases from J, the junction kept 12 bases outside the gene matches. The CDR3 is 14 residues long. The CDR3 DNA is TGTGCCAGCAGTTCATTTACTAGCGGGGGTCCGGAGTTCTTC. This codes for CASSSFTSGGPEFF. The whole variable domain, remainder taken from reference TRBV7-9 and TRBJ2-1, is DTGVSQNPRHKITKRGQNVTFRCDPISEHNRLYWYRQTLGQGPEFLTYFQNEAQLEKSRLLSDRFSAERPKGSFSTLEIQRTEQGDSAMYLCASSSFTSGGPEFFGPGTRLTVL.

The rearrangement links TRBV7-2 to TRBJ2-3; a weak D match, TRBD1 (7 bases). The CDR3 sequence is 16 residues long. The V end was cut by 7 bases, the J end by 1 base, with 18 bases between. Germline lookup yields CDR1 SGHTA and CDR2 FQGNSA. The CDR3 sequence: CASTPGGQGGTDTQYF. In DNA, the CDR3 is TGTGCCAGCACCCCCGGAGGGCAGGGGGGCACAGATACGCAGTATTTT.

In this sample, this clonotype turned up a few times. J is TRBJ2-2 and V is TRBV12-3 or TRBV12-4, with a weak D call TRBD2 (5 bases). Trimming shortened V by 8 bases and J by 1 base, and 8 bases separated the two germline ends. This CDR3 region has 13 residues. The CDR3 here is CASRGQNTGELFF. The CDR3 DNA reads as TGTGCCAGCCGGGGTCAGAACACCGGGGAGCTGTTTTTT.

This rearrangement joins TRBV6-5 to TRBJ1-2, with D possibly matching TRBD1 (6 bases). Between the trimmed V and J ends, which lost 6 bases and 8 bases, there was a span of 16 bases. The CDR3 has 13 residues. Germline V gene data show CDR1 as MNHEY and CDR2 as SVGAGI. The CDR3: CASRQSRGEGYTF. DNA of the CDR3: TGTGCCAGCAGACAGAGTAGGGGGGAAGGCTACACCTTC.

The chain links TRBV7-9 to TRBJ1-5, with D unresolved. Deletions cut 4 bases from V and 3 bases from J, with 7 bases between. CDR3 length equals 13 residues. Germline loops: CDR1 SEHNR, CDR2 FQNEAQ (reference sequence). In DNA form, the CDR3 reads TGTGCCAGCAGCTCCACAGACAATCAGCCCCAGCATTTT. Translated, it gives CASSSTDNQPQHF.

This chain connects TRBV28 to TRBJ2-1, with D perhaps assigned TRBD1 or TRBD2 (6 bases each). The V and J ends lost 6 bases and 0 bases respectively, with 15 bases between them. CDR3 length equals 16 residues. The germline gives CDR1 MDHEN, CDR2 SYDVKM. CDR3 nucleotide sequence: TGTGCCAGCAGCCCTGGGGGGCCCATCTCCTACAATGAGCAGTTCTTC. It codes for CASSPGGPISYNEQFF.

This clonotype occurred a few times. The chain joins TRBV28 to TRBJ1-5; 10 nucleotides match TRBD1. The ends lost 5 bases at V and 2 bases at J; junction bases unmatched: 6. From germline, CDR1 is MDHEN and CDR2 SYDVKM. This CDR3 is built from 16 residues. In DNA form, the CDR3 reads TGTGCCAGCAGTCCCCCGGGGACAGGGGGCAATCAGCCCCAGCATTTT. The encoded protein is CASSPPGTGGNQPQHF.

This clonotype has more than one count but fewer than ten. CDR3 DNA: TGCGCCAGCAGCCTCGGGACTAGCAATTCCTACGAGCAGTACGTC. This translates into CASSLGTSNSYEQYV. The chain couples TRBV4-1 to TRBJ2-7, with 9 bases matching TRBD2. Germline-derived CDR1 and CDR2 are MGHRA and YSYEKL. V was clipped by 4 bases and J by 1 base; unmatched bases: 5. CDR3 length equals 15 residues.